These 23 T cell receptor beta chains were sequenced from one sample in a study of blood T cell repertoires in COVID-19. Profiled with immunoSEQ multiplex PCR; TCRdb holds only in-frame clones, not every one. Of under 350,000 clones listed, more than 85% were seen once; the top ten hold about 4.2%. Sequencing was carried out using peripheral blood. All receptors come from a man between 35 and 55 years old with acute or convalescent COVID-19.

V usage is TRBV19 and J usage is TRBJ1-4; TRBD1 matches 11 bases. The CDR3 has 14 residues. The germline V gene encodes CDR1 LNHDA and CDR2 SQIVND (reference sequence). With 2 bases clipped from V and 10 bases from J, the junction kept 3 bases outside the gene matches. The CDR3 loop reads CASSIWTGGGKLFF. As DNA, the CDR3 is TGTGCCAGTAGTATATGGACAGGGGGCGGAAAACTGTTTTTT.

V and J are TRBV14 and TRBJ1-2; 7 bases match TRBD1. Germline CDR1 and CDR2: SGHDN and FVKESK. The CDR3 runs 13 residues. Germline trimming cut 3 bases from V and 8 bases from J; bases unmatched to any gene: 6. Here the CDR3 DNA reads TGTGCCAGCAGCCAGGACAGGTGGGGAGGCTACACCTTC. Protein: CASSQDRWGGYTF.

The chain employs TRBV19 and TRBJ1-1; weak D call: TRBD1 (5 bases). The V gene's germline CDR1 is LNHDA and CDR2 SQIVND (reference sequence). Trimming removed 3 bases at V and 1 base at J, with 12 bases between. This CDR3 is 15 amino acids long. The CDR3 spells CASSISRDWNTEAFF. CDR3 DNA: TGTGCCAGTAGTATCAGCCGGGACTGGAACACTGAAGCTTTCTTT.

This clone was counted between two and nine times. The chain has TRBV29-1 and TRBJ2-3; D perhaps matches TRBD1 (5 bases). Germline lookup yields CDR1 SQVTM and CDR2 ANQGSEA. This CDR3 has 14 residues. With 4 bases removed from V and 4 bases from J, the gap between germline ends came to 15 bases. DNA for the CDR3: TGCAGCGTTGGAAAAGGGGTGCCCCCAGATACGCAGTATTTT. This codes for CSVGKGVPPDTQYF.

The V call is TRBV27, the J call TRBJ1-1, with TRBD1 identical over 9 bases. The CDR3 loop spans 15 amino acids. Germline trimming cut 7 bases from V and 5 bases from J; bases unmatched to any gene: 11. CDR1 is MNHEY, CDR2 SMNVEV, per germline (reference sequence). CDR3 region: CASTLTWTGETEAFF. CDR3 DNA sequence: TGTGCCAGCACCCTCACGTGGACAGGGGAAACTGAAGCTTTCTTT.

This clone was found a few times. The CDR3 protein is CASSLQGKKDTEAFF. CDR3 bases: TGTGCCAGCAGTTTACAGGGTAAGAAGGACACTGAAGCTTTCTTT. The chain employs TRBV28 and TRBJ1-1; a weak D match, TRBD1 (5 bases). Trimming cost V 2 bases and J 3 bases, with 13 bases left between them. Germline values: CDR1 MDHEN, CDR2 SYDVKM. CDR3 size: 15 residues.

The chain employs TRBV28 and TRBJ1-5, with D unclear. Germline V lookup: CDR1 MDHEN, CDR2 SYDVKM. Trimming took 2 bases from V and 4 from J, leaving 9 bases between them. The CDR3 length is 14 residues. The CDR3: CASSLGQTNQPQHF. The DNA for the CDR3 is TGTGCCAGCAGTTTAGGGCAGACAAATCAGCCCCAGCATTTT.

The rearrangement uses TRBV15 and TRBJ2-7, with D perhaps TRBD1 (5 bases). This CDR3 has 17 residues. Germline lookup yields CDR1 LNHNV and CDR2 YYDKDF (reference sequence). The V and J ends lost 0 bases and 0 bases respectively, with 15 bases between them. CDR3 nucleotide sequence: TGTGCCACCAGCAGAGATCGGTGGGGCGGAAGCTCCTACGAGCAGTACTTC. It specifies CATSRDRWGGSSYEQYF.

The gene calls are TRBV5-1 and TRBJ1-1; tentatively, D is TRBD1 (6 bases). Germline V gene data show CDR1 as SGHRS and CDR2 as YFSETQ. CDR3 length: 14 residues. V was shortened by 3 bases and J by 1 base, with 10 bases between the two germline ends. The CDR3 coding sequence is TGCGCCAGCAGCTACCGACAGGCGAACACTGAAGCTTTCTTT. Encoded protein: CASSYRQANTEAFF.

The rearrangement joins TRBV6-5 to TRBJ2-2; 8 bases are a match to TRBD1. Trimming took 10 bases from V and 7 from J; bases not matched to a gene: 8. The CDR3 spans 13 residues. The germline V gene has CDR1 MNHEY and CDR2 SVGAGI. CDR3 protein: CAIGQGIYGELFF. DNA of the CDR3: TGTGCCATCGGACAGGGAATTTACGGGGAGCTGTTTTTT.

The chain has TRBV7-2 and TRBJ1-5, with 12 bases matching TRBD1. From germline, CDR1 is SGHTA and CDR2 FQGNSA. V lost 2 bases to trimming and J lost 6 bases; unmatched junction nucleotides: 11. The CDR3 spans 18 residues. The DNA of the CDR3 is TGTGCCAGCAGCTTACCCGGGACAGGGGGCTTCAGAATTCAGCCCCAGCATTTT. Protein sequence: CASSLPGTGGFRIQPQHF.

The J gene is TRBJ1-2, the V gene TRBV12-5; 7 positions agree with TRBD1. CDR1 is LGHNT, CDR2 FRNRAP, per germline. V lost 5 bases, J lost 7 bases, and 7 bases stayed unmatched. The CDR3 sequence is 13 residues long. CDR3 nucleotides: TGTGCTAGTGGTCAACAGGGGCGGGGTGGCTACACCTTC. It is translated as CASGQQGRGGYTF.

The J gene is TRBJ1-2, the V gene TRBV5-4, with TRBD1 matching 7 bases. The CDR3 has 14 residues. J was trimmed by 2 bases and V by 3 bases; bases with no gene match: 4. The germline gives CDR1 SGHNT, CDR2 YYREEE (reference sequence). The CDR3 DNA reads TGTGCCAGCAGCTCCAGGACAGGAAACTATGGCTACACCTTC. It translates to CASSSRTGNYGYTF.

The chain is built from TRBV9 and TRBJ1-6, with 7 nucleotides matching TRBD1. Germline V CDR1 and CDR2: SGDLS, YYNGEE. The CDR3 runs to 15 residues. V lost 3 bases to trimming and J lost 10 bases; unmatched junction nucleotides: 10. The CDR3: CASSAGTGDGSPLHF. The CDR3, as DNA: TGTGCCAGCAGCGCGGGAACAGGGGACGGGTCACCCCTCCACTTT.

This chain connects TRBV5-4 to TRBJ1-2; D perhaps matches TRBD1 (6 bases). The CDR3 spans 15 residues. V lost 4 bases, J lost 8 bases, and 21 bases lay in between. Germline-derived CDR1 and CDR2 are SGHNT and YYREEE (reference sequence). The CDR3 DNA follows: TGTGCCAGCAGCCAAATTTCCCGGGACCAGGGGGGCTACACCTTC. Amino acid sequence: CASSQISRDQGGYTF.

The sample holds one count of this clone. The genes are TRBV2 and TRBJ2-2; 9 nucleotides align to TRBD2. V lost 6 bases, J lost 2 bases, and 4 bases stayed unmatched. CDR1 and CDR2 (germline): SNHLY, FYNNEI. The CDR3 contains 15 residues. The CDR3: CASSPAGGNTGELFF. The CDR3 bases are TGTGCCAGCAGCCCAGCGGGGGGAAACACCGGGGAGCTGTTTTTT.

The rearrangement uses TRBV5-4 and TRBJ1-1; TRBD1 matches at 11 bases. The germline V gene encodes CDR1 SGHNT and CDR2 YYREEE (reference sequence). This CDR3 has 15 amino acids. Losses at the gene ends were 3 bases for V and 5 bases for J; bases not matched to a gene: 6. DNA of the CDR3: TGTGCCAGCAGCTGGCCGGGACAGGGGGGGACTGAAGCTTTCTTT. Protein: CASSWPGQGGTEAFF.

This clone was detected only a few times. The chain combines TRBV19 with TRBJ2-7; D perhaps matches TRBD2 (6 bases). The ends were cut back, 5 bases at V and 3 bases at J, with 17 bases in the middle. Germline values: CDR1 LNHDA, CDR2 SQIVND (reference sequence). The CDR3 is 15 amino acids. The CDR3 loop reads CASSLRSRDFYEQYF. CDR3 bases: TGTGCCAGTAGTCTCCGATCCCGGGACTTCTACGAGCAGTACTTC.

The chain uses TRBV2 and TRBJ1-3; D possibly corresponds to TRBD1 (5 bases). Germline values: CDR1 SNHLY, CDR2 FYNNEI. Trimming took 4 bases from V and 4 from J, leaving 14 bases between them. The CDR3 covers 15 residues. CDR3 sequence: CASSVIGAGGNTIYF. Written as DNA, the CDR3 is TGTGCCAGCAGTGTAATAGGGGCGGGAGGAAACACCATATATTTT.

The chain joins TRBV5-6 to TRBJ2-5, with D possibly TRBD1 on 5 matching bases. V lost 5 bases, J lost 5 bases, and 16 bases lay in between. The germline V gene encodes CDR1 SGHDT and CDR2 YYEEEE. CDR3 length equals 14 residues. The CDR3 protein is CASSRVSRVETQYF. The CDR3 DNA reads TGTGCCAGCAGTCGAGTGAGCAGGGTGGAGACCCAGTACTTC.

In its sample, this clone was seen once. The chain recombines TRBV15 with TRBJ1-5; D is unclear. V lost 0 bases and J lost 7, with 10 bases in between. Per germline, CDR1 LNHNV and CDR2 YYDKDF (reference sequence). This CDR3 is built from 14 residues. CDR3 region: CATSREAAGQPQHF. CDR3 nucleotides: TGTGCCACCAGCAGAGAAGCGGCCGGGCAGCCCCAGCATTTT.

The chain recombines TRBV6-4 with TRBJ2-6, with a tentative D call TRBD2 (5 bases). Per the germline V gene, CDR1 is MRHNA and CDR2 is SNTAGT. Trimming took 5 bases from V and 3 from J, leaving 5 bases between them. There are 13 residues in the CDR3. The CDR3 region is CASSRDGANVLTF. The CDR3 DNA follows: TGTGCCAGCAGTCGGGATGGGGCCAACGTCCTGACTTTC.

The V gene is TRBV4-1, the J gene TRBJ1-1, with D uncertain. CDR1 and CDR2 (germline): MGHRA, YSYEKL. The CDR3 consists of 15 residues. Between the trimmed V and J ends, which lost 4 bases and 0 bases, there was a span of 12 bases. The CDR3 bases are TGCGCCAGCAGCCCCGCGGGGTTCATGAACACTGAAGCTTTCTTT. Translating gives CASSPAGFMNTEAFF.